Sequencing of this TCR beta chain was carried out in a study of blood T cells in healthy people across ages. Concerning this clonotype: No antigen is known for it.

Then a second PCR, running about 6 to 12 cycles, was carried out with a sample-barcoded 5' primer and a J-beta primer mix. TCRdb reanalysed the 5' RACE reads using MiXCR and keeps one entry per CDR3 protein. The sample lists about 1.4 million distinct CDR3 sequences, almost 60% occurring once. General study points: Significant beta diversity loss was already apparent by age approximately 40, declining roughly linearly.

The ends were cut back, 1 base at V and 8 bases at J, with 11 bases in the middle. CDR3 length: 13 amino acids. Sequencing was performed on blood. This clonotype was obtained from a man between 18 and 35 years old in good health. The chain carries TRBV12-3 or TRBV12-4 and TRBJ1-2; D not resolved. DNA of the CDR3: TGTGCCAGCAGTTTAGTGGATGTGCGGGGCTACACCTTC. This gives the protein CASSLVDVRGYTF.